These 9 T cell receptor beta chains came from one sample sequenced in a study of T cells in women clearing cervical HPV infection. Clones were read by immunoSEQ multiplex PCR, and TCRdb kept only the in-frame ones, dropping some. Its listing shows 25,000 to 35,000 clones. The sequenced material came from blood buffy coat. Source of these receptors: a woman between 18 and 70 years old with a cervical HPV16 infection that either progressed to CIN3+ or cleared (not recorded which).

Comment on this clone: The read terminates 3 residues ahead of where the CDR3 ends, so the germline J gene completes it. This chain uses TRBV11-2 with TRBJ2-3; 10 nucleotides match TRBD2. The CDR3 loop spans 15 amino acids. Germline V gene sequence: CDR1 SGHAT, CDR2 FQNNGV. The trim removed 6 bases at V and 5 bases at J, leaving 8 bases unmatched. CDR3 region: CASSFSGGPRDTQYF. The part of the CDR3 DNA that was read is TGTGCCAGCAGTTTTAGCGGGGGGCCGAGAGATACG.

In the case of this clone: The missing CDR3 end, 3 residues past where the read stops, is filled in from the germline J gene. The chain carries TRBV7-2 and TRBJ2-1; 7 bases are a match to TRBD1. The CDR3 covers 14 residues. V lost 2 bases to trimming and J lost 8 bases; unmatched junction nucleotides: 6. In germline, CDR1 is SGHTA, CDR2 FQGNSA. CDR3 loop: CASSLMGTAYEQFF. CDR3 bases read: TGTGCCAGCAGCTTAATGGGGACAGCCTATGAG.

Worth noting for this clone: Read coverage stops 3 residues before the CDR3 terminus; the germline J gene supplies the remainder. The chain carries TRBV10-1 and TRBJ2-3; 9 bases are a match to TRBD2. Germline values: CDR1 WNHNN, CDR2 SYGVQD (reference sequence). The CDR3 runs to 16 residues. The J segment lost 3 bases and the V segment lost 2 bases, leaving 6 bases of the junction unmatched. The sequenced CDR3 bases are TGCGCCAGCAGTGAGCCCGGGCTAGCGGGAACAGATACG. This translates into CASSEPGLAGTDT. The CDR3 in full is CASSEPGLAGTDTQYF.

Details on this clone: The read comes to an end 3 residues before the CDR3 does, leaving the germline J gene to fill in the end. The genes are TRBV5-1 and TRBJ2-3; D perhaps matches TRBD2 (6 bases). Germline values: CDR1 SGHRS, CDR2 YFSETQ. The CDR3 spans 13 residues. V was pared by 3 bases and J by 4 bases, with 9 bases between. Incomplete CDR3 DNA: TGCGCCAGCAGCTGGCGGGGCCCAGATACG. Translation: CASSWRGPDT. The entire CDR3 sequence reads CASSWRGPDTQYF.

In regard to this clone: The CDR3 goes on 3 residues after the read ends, and that part is filled in from the germline J gene. The V call is TRBV7-8, the J call TRBJ2-2; the D gene is possibly TRBD1 (6 bases). Germline assignment: CDR1 SGHVS and CDR2 FQNEAQ. This CDR3 is 15 amino acids long. V was trimmed by 4 bases and J by 8 bases, leaving 17 bases between them. The CDR3 sequence: CASSSPDQGSGELFF. Partial CDR3 DNA: TGTGCCAGCAGCTCACCAGACCAGGGGTCTGGGGAG.

Points on this clone: Read data end 3 residues before the CDR3 end; the end is taken from the germline J gene. The J gene is TRBJ2-3, the V gene TRBV5-1; TRBD2 matches 9 bases. Germline V lookup: CDR1 SGHRS, CDR2 YFSETQ. This CDR3 contains 16 residues. After removal of 4 bases from V and 2 bases from J, the junction contained 8 bases not matched to a gene. The CDR3 region is CASSAALAGLTDTQYF. The DNA read from the CDR3 is TGCGCCAGCAGCGCCGCACTAGCGGGTCTCACAGATACG.

Comments on this clone: The read finishes 3 residues shy of the CDR3 end, and the germline J gene is used to complete it. The V call is TRBV7-9, the J call TRBJ1-2; TRBD1 is a possible D gene (5 bases). The V gene's germline CDR1 is SEHNR and CDR2 FQNEAQ (reference sequence). This CDR3 contains 14 residues. The sequenced part of the CDR3 DNA is TGTGCCAGCAGCTCTCCGGGACTTAACAATGAC. It encodes CASSSPGLNND. The complete CDR3 protein is CASSSPGLNNDYTF.

With regard to this clone: Read sequence stops 3 residues before the CDR3 end, and the germline J gene provides the missing end. The chain joins TRBV18 to TRBJ2-1; 10 positions agree with TRBD2. Germline V gives CDR1 KGHSH, CDR2 LQKENI. The CDR3 loop spans 19 amino acids. J was trimmed by 0 bases and V by 1 base; bases with no gene match: 9. The DNA read from the CDR3 is TGTGCCAGCTCACCACTGGGACTAGCGCTACAGAGCTCCTACAATGAG. Protein product: CASSPLGLALQSSYNE. The entire CDR3 reads CASSPLGLALQSSYNEQFF. Full variable domain (outside the CDR3, taken from reference TRBV18 and TRBJ2-1): NAGVMQNPRHLVRRRGQEARLRCSPMKGHSHVYWYRQLPEEGLKFMVYLQKENIIDESGMPKERFSAEFPKEGPSILRIQQVVRGDSAAYFCASSPLGLALQSSYNEQFFGPGTRLTVL.

The DNA read from the CDR3 is TGCAGTGCGAGGACAGGGGAGTATAGCAATCAGCCC. It specifies CSARTGEYSNQP. The full CDR3 reads CSARTGEYSNQPQHF. V is TRBV20-1 and J is TRBJ1-5; 9 positions match TRBD1. The read ends 3 residues shy of where the CDR3 ends; the end is completed using the germline J gene. The V gene's germline CDR1 is DFQATT and CDR2 SNEGSKA (reference sequence). The CDR3 totals 15 residues. V was pared by 6 bases and J by 0 bases, with 6 bases of the junction left unmatched.